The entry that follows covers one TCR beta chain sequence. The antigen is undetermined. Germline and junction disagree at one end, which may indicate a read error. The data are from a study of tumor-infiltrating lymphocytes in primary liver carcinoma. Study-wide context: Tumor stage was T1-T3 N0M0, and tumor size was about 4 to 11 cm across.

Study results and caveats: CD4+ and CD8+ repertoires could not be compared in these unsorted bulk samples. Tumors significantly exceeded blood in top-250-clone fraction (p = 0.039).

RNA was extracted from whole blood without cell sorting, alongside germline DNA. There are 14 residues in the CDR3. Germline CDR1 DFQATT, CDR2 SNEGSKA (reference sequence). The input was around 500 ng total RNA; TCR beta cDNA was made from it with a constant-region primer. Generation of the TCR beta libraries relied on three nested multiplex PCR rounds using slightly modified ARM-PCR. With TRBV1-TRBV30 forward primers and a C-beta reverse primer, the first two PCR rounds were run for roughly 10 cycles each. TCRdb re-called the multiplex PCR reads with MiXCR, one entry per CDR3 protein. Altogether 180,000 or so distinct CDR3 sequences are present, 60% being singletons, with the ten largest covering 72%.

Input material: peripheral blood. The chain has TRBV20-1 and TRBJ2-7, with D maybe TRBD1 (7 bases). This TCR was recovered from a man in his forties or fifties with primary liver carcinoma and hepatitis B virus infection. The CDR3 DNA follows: TGCAATGCTAGAGGGGGGACAGTCCTATACGAGCAGTACTTC. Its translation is CNARGGTVLYEQYF.